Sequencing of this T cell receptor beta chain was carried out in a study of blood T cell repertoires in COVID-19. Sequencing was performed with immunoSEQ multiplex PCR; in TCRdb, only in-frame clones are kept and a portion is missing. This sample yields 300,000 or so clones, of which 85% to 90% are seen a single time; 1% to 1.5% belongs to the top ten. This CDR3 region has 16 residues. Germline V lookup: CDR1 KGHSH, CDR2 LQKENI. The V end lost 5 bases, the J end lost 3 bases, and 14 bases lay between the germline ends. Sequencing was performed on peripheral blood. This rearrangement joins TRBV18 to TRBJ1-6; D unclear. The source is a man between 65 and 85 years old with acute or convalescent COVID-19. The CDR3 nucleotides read TGTGCCAGCTCAACCACCGGGGATCTCTATAATTCACCCCTCCACTTT. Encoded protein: CASSTTGDLYNSPLHF.